The T cell receptor (beta chain) under discussion was sequenced for a study of blood T cell repertoires in COVID-19 (dated by TCRdb to between 2020 and 2021). As for the study more broadly: The collaborator samples originated in the United States, Italy and Spain and spanned the acute and convalescent phases of COVID-19. The material from the prospective study consisted of cDNA or gDNA derived from T cells, B-cell-depleted T cells, or PBMCs. Deeply sampled blood TCRbeta repertoires from subjects exposed to, actively infected with, or recovered from COVID-19 were included in the dataset. A freely available public database, intended as a resource for researchers studying the immune response to SARS-CoV-2, is where the repertoires were released. The samples were drawn from two sources: the first 160 participants of the ongoing ImmuneRACE study, and fewer than 1,500 subjects contributed by 6 global collaborators. A de-identified subject ID, COVID-19 status, age in years and sex were almost always included in the sample metadata. HLA class I and class II types, where available, came from metadata supplied by the sample provider rather than from assay-based typing. The investigation overall reported the following: How much clinical and demographic metadata was included differed by source and by participant, and the metadata was provided uncurated.

As for this clone: Its antigen target is currently unknown. No base quality information exists; no much larger clone differs at one position.

Each collaborating institution followed its own protocols to collect whole blood in K2EDTA tubes. For TCRbeta analysis, collaborator samples were shipped as frozen whole blood, as isolated PBMCs, or as DNA extracted from either sample type. The immunoSEQ Assay, a bias-controlled multiplex PCR, was used to amplify TCRbeta CDR3 regions from genomic DNA. In the authors' own workflow: The number of nucleated cells in each sample was estimated by amplification of reference gene primers within the assay. To quantify the absolute abundance of each unique TCRbeta CDR3 rearrangement, sequence reads were collapsed and filtered. For each sample, productive Simpson clonality was calculated by taking the square root of Simpson's diversity index across productive rearrangements. Drawn from immuneACCESS, this table holds only the in-frame rearrangements with V and J called that TCRdb kept. Clones are partly lost; checked studies trace under half to an unresolved V gene and leave the rest unexplained. V, J and clone size reflect that table, while D and trimming were determined from the DNA. The sample table shows approximately 98,000 clones, and just over 85% are seen once. 2.4% of the sample is in the top ten clones.

The CDR3 contains 16 residues, cysteine and phenylalanine counted. Only the CDR3 region is kept as DNA, spanning 48 bases read in frame from base 1. Germline trimming amounts to 0 bases on V and 3 bases on J, with 3 as the count of junction bases outside the gene matches. From the germline V gene, CDR1 is SGDLS and CDR2 is YYNGEE. The source material was peripheral blood. The chain is encoded by TRBV9 joined to TRBJ2-3, and 11 junctional nucleotides match TRBD2. This receptor was taken from a human donor in a cohort sampled during active COVID-19. The base sequence is TGTGCCAGCAGCGTAGGTCTAGCGGGGGGTACAGATACGCAGTATTTT. This encodes CASSVGLAGGTDTQYF.